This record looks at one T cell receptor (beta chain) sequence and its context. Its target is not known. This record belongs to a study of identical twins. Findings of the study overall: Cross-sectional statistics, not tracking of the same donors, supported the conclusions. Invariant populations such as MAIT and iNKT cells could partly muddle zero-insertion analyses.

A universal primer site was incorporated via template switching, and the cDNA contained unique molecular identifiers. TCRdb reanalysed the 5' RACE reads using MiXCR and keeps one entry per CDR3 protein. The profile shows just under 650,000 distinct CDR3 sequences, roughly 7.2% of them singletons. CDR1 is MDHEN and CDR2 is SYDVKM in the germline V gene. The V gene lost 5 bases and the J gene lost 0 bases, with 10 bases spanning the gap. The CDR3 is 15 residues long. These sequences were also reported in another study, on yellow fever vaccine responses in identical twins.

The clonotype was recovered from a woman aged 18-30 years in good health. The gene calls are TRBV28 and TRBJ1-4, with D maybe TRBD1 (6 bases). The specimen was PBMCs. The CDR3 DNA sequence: TGTGCCAGCAGTATTGCAGGGGCAACTAATGAAAAACTGTTTTTT. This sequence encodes CASSIAGATNEKLFF.